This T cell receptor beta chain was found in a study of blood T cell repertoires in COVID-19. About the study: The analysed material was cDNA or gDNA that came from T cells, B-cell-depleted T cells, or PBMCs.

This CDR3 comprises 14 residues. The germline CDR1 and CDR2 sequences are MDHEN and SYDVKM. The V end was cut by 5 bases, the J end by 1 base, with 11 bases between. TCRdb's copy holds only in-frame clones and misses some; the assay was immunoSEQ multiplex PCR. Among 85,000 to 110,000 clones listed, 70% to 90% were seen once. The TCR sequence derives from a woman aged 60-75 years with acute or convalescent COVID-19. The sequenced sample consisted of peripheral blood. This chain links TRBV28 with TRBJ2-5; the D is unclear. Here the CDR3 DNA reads TGTGCCAGCAGTCCTTTCTATACCCAAGAGACCCAGTACTTC. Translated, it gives CASSPFYTQETQYF.